Reported below is one T cell receptor beta chain. Its target is not known. Researchers ran the PCR with 60 Vbeta and 13 Jbeta primers. The data were produced by immunoSEQ multiplex PCR, yet TCRdb's version contains in-frame clones alone and is incomplete. Among roughly 110,000 clones listed, around 66% were seen once. This record belongs to a study of cytomegalovirus exposure and HLA in healthy donors. Germline CDR1 and CDR2: SGHAT and FQNNGV. This CDR3 contains 16 residues. V shed 0 bases, J shed 5 bases, and the junction held 9 bases outside the gene matches. Findings of the study overall: A later analysis linked a missense DCLRE1C variant to TCR beta V- and J-gene trimming. From TCR beta sequences, most subjects' HLA-A and HLA-B alleles were reportedly predicted accurately.

Sequencing was done on a sample of PBMCs. The chain combines TRBV11-2 with TRBJ2-7; 8 bases map to TRBD1. This receptor was taken from a man younger than 30 in good health and CMV-seropositive. The CDR3 DNA reads TGTGCCAGCAGCTTAGATGGCGTTGCAGGGGGCGACGAGCAGTACTTC. Translating gives CASSLDGVAGGDEQYF. The full variable domain, its missing parts supplied by reference TRBV11-2 and TRBJ2-7, is EAGVAQSPRYKIIEKRQSVAFWCNPISGHATLYWYQQILGQGPKLLIQFQNNGVVDDSQLPKDRFSAERLKGVDSTLKIQPAKLEDSAVYLCASSLDGVAGGDEQYFGPGTRLTVT.